The present entry profiles one T cell receptor (beta chain) with its context. Its antigen remains unidentified. Total RNA amounts of at least 5.5 micrograms were extracted per sample. A second roughly 6 to 11 cycle PCR used barcoded and J-beta primers. Each CDR3 protein is one row after TCRdb ran MiXCR on the 5' RACE reads. The profile covers about 670,000 distinct CDR3 sequences, with around 41% appearing a single time and roughly 30% taken by the ten largest. The germline CDR1 and CDR2 sequences are DFQATT and SNEGSKA (reference sequence). This CDR3 contains 14 residues. Trimming cost V 6 bases and J 0 bases, with 12 bases left between them. The sample belongs to a study of blood T cells in healthy people across ages. Study-wide points: The study found more naive CD4+ cells and higher diversity in long-lived than aged donors.

V is TRBV20-1 and J is TRBJ1-5; D ambiguous. This clonotype originated in an elderly man in good health. The sample taken for sequencing was blood. DNA of the CDR3: TGCAGTGCCCAGAGGGCAGATAGCAATCAGCCCCAGCATTTT. Translating it yields CSAQRADSNQPQHF.